Following are 8 T cell receptor beta chains from one sample sequenced in a study of CD8 T cells in Susac syndrome. An amount of RNA that ranged from roughly 0.45 to 1 ug was reverse transcribed with random hexamers. A single record per CDR3 protein comes from TCRdb applying MiXCR to the immunoSEQ multiplex PCR reads. The data contain 200,000 or so distinct CDR3 sequences, under 97% of them seen just once; the ten biggest clones take up approximately 0.089%. The material sequenced was CD4+ T cells from PBMCs. The origin of the receptors is a human donor with Susac syndrome.

The chain has TRBV20-1 and TRBJ2-2; TRBD1 might be the D (5 bases). CDR1 and CDR2 from the germline V gene are DFQATT and SNEGSKA (reference sequence). Trimming removed 0 bases at V and 6 bases at J, with 5 bases between. CDR3 length: 12 amino acids. Here the CDR3 DNA reads TGCAGTGCTAGAGAAGGGGCCGGGGAGCTGTTTTTT. It translates to CSAREGAGELFF.

This chain joins TRBV5-4 and TRBJ2-7; D could derive from TRBD1 or TRBD2 (5 bases each). This CDR3 contains 14 residues. Trimming cost V 0 bases and J 7 bases, with 14 bases left between them. Germline CDR1 and CDR2: SGHNT and YYREEE (reference sequence). DNA for the CDR3: TGTGCCAGCAGCTTGGCCAGGGCCCGCGGGGAGCAGTACTTC. It encodes CASSLARARGEQYF.

The chain links TRBV19 to TRBJ2-1; D unresolved. The V gene's germline CDR1 is LNHDA and CDR2 SQIVND (reference sequence). The CDR3 is made up of 17 amino acids. V was cut by 7 bases and J by 0 bases, with 19 bases left in between. The DNA of the CDR3 is TGTGCCAGTACTGACCCTGGCAGACCCTACTCCTACAATGAGCAGTTCTTC. It yields the protein CASTDPGRPYSYNEQFF. Full variable domain (missing parts from reference TRBV19 and TRBJ2-1): DGGITQSPKYLFRKEGQNVTLSCEQNLNHDAMYWYRQDPGQGLRLIYYSQIVNDFQKGDIAEGYSVSREKKESFPLTVTSAQKNPTAFYLCASTDPGRPYSYNEQFFGPGTRLTVL.

This clonotype appeared a single time. The chain links TRBV6-4 to TRBJ2-1, with D unclear. CDR3 length: 14 residues. Trimming took 8 bases from V and 3 from J, leaving 14 bases between them. CDR1 and CDR2 from the germline V gene are MRHNA and SNTAGT. The CDR3 sequence is CASAQYGDYNEQFF. The DNA for the CDR3 is TGTGCCAGCGCCCAGTATGGGGACTACAATGAGCAGTTCTTC.

This sequence joins TRBV29-1 and TRBJ2-3; weak D call: TRBD1 (6 bases). The CDR3 length is 14 residues. CDR1 SQVTM and CDR2 ANQGSEA come from the germline V gene. V lost 1 base, J lost 3 bases, and 11 bases lay in between. The CDR3 nucleotides are TGCAGCGTTGAAGGAGGGGGTAAGACAGATACGCAGTATTTT. This sequence encodes CSVEGGGKTDTQYF.

V and J are TRBV7-2 and TRBJ2-1, with TRBD2 identical over 10 bases. The germline V gene has CDR1 SGHTA and CDR2 FQGNSA. J lost 5 bases, V lost 6 bases, and 10 bases had no gene match. The CDR3 is 16 residues long. The CDR3 is CASSPQSGGAHNEQFF. The CDR3 DNA reads TGTGCCAGCAGTCCCCAAAGCGGGGGGGCCCACAATGAGCAGTTCTTC. Combining the CDR3 with reference TRBV7-2 and TRBJ2-1 gives the whole variable domain GAGVSQSPSNKVTEKGKDVELRCDPISGHTALYWYRQSLGQGLEFLIYFQGNSAPDKSGLPSDRFSAERTGGSVSTLTIQRTQQEDSAVYLCASSPQSGGAHNEQFFGPGTRLTVL.

V gene TRBV19 combines with J gene TRBJ2-3, with 10 bases aligning to TRBD2. V lost 4 bases to trimming and J lost 5 bases; unmatched junction nucleotides: 18. CDR1 is LNHDA and CDR2 is SQIVND in the germline V gene (reference sequence). There are 19 residues in the CDR3. The CDR3: CASSTRFGSGGAGLDTQYF. The CDR3 bases are TGTGCCAGTAGTACCCGGTTCGGAAGCGGGGGGGCCGGTTTAGATACGCAGTATTTT.

The chain employs TRBV6-6 and TRBJ1-5; maybe TRBD1 (5 bases). The V gene's germline CDR1 is MNHNY and CDR2 SVGAGI (reference sequence). CDR3 length: 13 residues. Trimming shortened V by 0 bases and J by 12 bases, and 12 bases separated the two germline ends. CDR3 sequence (DNA): TGTGCCAGCAGTTACTCGAATCCCGGGGGCCAGCATTTT. This translates into CASSYSNPGGQHF.